Following are 21 T cell receptor beta chains from one sample sequenced in a study of memory CD4+ T cells and cytomegalovirus serostatus. Profiling relied on immunoSEQ multiplex PCR, and the TCRdb table lists in-frame clones only, not all of them. The repertoire consists of approximately 50,000 clones, with about 80% occurring once and the leading ten covering under 3%. Single viable CD3+CD4+CD8-CD45RO+ cells were sorted as the memory CD4+ T cells. Input material: memory CD4+ T cells from blood. The receptors stem from an adult in good health and CMV-seropositive.

This clone was seen only a few times. The chain is built from TRBV10-3 and TRBJ2-1; D remains ambiguous. This CDR3 has 12 amino acids. In germline, CDR1 is ENHRY, CDR2 SYGVKD. With 6 bases removed from V and 0 bases from J, the gap between germline ends came to 3 bases. CDR3 sequence (DNA): TGTGCCATCAGGGGCTCCTACAATGAGCAGTTCTTC. It translates to CAIRGSYNEQFF.

This sequence joins TRBV15 and TRBJ1-1; D unresolved. The V gene lost 0 bases and the J gene lost 2 bases, with 10 bases spanning the gap. Germline V gene lookup returns CDR1 LNHNV and CDR2 YYDKDF (reference sequence). CDR3 length: 15 amino acids. As DNA, the CDR3 is TGTGCCACCAGCAGAGATTACGGCAGCAACACTGAAGCTTTCTTT. It codes for CATSRDYGSNTEAFF.

The chain combines TRBV28 with TRBJ2-7; 7 nucleotides agree with TRBD2. V trimming: 6 bases; J trimming: 0 bases; junction bases outside the gene matches: 5. The length of the CDR3 is 14 residues. Per germline, CDR1 MDHEN and CDR2 SYDVKM. CDR3 in amino acids: CASRWGRASYEQYF. Here the CDR3 DNA reads TGTGCCAGCAGATGGGGGAGGGCCTCCTACGAGCAGTACTTC. Together with reference TRBV28 and TRBJ2-7, the CDR3 gives the full variable domain: DVKVTQSSRYLVKRTGEKVFLECVQDMDHENMFWYRQDPGLGLRLIYFSYDVKMKEKGDIPEGYSVSREKKERFSLILESASTNQTSMYLCASRWGRASYEQYFGPGTRLTVT.

This clone was found a few times. The J gene is TRBJ2-1, the V gene TRBV19; 8 nucleotides agree with TRBD1. Germline V CDR1 and CDR2: LNHDA, SQIVND (reference sequence). This CDR3 contains 15 residues. The ends lost 8 bases at V and 6 bases at J; junction bases unmatched: 12. This CDR3 reads CASRPDRGRGNEQFF. CDR3 nucleotide sequence: TGTGCCAGTCGACCCGACAGGGGAAGGGGCAATGAGCAGTTCTTC.

The J gene is TRBJ2-1, the V gene TRBV5-1, with unresolved D. Germline CDR1 SGHRS, CDR2 YFSETQ. CDR3 length: 15 residues. V was trimmed by 0 bases and J by 0 bases, leaving 7 bases between them. The CDR3 DNA follows: TGCGCCAGCAGCTTGGGAGCGTTCTCCTACAATGAGCAGTTCTTC. Its protein is CASSLGAFSYNEQFF.

This clone has a handful of counts. The genes are TRBV25-1 and TRBJ1-3; D unclear. Trimming shortened V by 8 bases and J by 1 base, and 6 bases separated the two germline ends. This CDR3 spans 12 amino acids. The germline V gene has CDR1 MGHDK and CDR2 SYGVNS. This CDR3 is CASGYSGNTIYF. The CDR3 nucleotides read TGTGCCAGCGGTTATTCTGGAAACACCATATATTTT.

The V call is TRBV2, the J call TRBJ2-3; the D is unclear. This CDR3 contains 14 residues. Trimming shortened V by 3 bases and J by 4 bases, and 11 bases separated the two germline ends. Germline V gene lookup returns CDR1 SNHLY and CDR2 FYNNEI. This CDR3 is CASSDSSGADTQYF. The DNA for the CDR3 is TGTGCCAGCAGTGATAGTTCGGGTGCAGATACGCAGTATTTT.

V and J are TRBV28 and TRBJ2-7; the match to TRBD1 covers 7 bases. J was trimmed by 2 bases and V by 7 bases; bases with no gene match: 11. The length of the CDR3 is 15 residues. CDR1 and CDR2 (germline): MDHEN, SYDVKM. Here the CDR3 DNA reads TGTGCCAGCACCTCACGAACAGGGGTGACCTACGAGCAGTACTTC. This gives the protein CASTSRTGVTYEQYF.

The chain has TRBV7-2 and TRBJ2-7, with D tentatively TRBD1 (6 bases). V was trimmed by 2 bases and J by 3 bases, leaving 20 bases between them. This CDR3 contains 17 residues. From germline, CDR1 is SGHTA and CDR2 FQGNSA. The CDR3 loop is CASSLQGLRSSVYEQYF. In DNA form, the CDR3 reads TGTGCCAGCAGCTTACAGGGGCTAAGATCCTCCGTCTACGAGCAGTACTTC.

J is TRBJ1-3 and V is TRBV11-2; possible D gene TRBD1, 6 bases. V dropped 4 bases and J dropped 2 bases, with 21 bases sitting between them. Germline V gene sequence: CDR1 SGHAT, CDR2 FQNNGV. The CDR3 has 18 amino acids. CDR3 protein: CASSSRTFQGRAGNTIYF. DNA for the CDR3: TGTGCCAGCAGCTCTCGCACTTTCCAGGGGAGGGCTGGAAACACCATATATTTT.

This clone was seen a handful of times. This sequence joins TRBV12-5 and TRBJ1-1; D ambiguous. Trimming removed 2 bases at V and 3 bases at J, with 13 bases between. The CDR3 totals 15 residues. The germline V gene has CDR1 LGHNT and CDR2 FRNRAP. CDR3 bases: TGTGCTAGTGGTTTGAAACCTAAGGGCTACACTGAAGCTTTCTTT. Translated, it gives CASGLKPKGYTEAFF.

CDR3 amino acids: CASSSRGELFF. CDR3 nucleotides: TGTGCCAGCAGTTCTAGGGGGGAGCTGTTTTTT. The genes are TRBV6-6 and TRBJ2-2; D gene unclear. V gave up 4 bases and J gave up 8 bases, with 5 bases separating them. The CDR3 runs 11 residues. Per the germline V gene, CDR1 is MNHNY and CDR2 is SVGAGI (reference sequence).

This clone was counted a few times. The rearrangement joins TRBV5-6 to TRBJ2-5; D is unclear. The CDR3 runs 15 residues. Trimming stripped 0 bases from V and 4 bases from J, with 13 bases between. Germline V lookup: CDR1 SGHDT, CDR2 YYEEEE. The CDR3 DNA sequence: TGTGCCAGCAGCTTGGTTGCCGCCCCTGGAGAGACCCAGTACTTC. Protein sequence: CASSLVAAPGETQYF.

The chain uses TRBV7-2 and TRBJ2-6; D is ambiguous. The V gene's germline CDR1 is SGHTA and CDR2 FQGNSA. This CDR3 has 15 residues. V lost 3 bases, J lost 0 bases, and 6 bases lay in between. The CDR3 sequence is CASSLRISGANVLTF. CDR3 in DNA: TGTGCCAGCAGCTTGCGAATCTCTGGGGCCAACGTCCTGACTTTC.

The chain is built from TRBV5-1 and TRBJ1-4; no firm D call. Germline V gene lookup returns CDR1 SGHRS and CDR2 YFSETQ. V was cut by 4 bases and J by 8 bases, with 15 bases left in between. The CDR3 length is 14 residues. CDR3 loop: CASSPLGGDEKLFF. CDR3 nucleotides: TGCGCCAGCAGCCCGTTGGGTGGTGACGAAAAACTGTTTTTT. The whole variable domain, remainder taken from reference TRBV5-1 and TRBJ1-4, is KAGVTQTPRYLIKTRGQQVTLSCSPISGHRSVSWYQQTPGQGLQFLFEYFSETQRNKGNFPGRFSGRQFSNSRSEMNVSTLELGDSALYLCASSPLGGDEKLFFGSGTQLSVL.

In its sample, this clone was seen a few times. For the CDR3, the DNA is TGTGCCAGCAGCAAAGCGGAAGGGGCTGACGTCTCCTATGGCTACACCTTC. Translated, it gives CASSKAEGADVSYGYTF. V is TRBV21-1 and J is TRBJ1-2; the table's D call, TRBD1, has no DNA check behind it. TRBV21-1 is a pseudogene. The CDR3 consists of 17 residues.

The gene calls are TRBV7-2 and TRBJ2-1; the D gene could be TRBD1 or TRBD2 (5 bases each). Germline CDR1 reads SGHTA; CDR2 reads FQGNSA. This CDR3 is 15 amino acids long. Trimming shortened V by 5 bases and J by 2 bases, and 13 bases separated the two germline ends. Written as DNA, the CDR3 is TGTGCCAGCAGCCCCGGGACCTCCACCTACAATGAGCAGTTCTTC. Amino acids: CASSPGTSTYNEQFF.

The chain recombines TRBV6-6 with TRBJ2-1; 7 bases agree with TRBD2. The CDR3 consists of 15 residues. J lost 7 bases, V lost 6 bases, and 12 bases had no gene match. Germline V CDR1 and CDR2: MNHNY, SVGAGI (reference sequence). CDR3 in amino acids: CASRGFEGGLNEQFF. The CDR3 bases are TGTGCCAGCAGGGGGTTCGAGGGAGGGCTTAATGAGCAGTTCTTC.

This clone was observed once. V is TRBV11-2 and J is TRBJ1-2; D call uncertain. Trimming pared 5 bases from V and 3 bases from J, leaving 10 bases between. Germline loops: CDR1 SGHAT, CDR2 FQNNGV. This CDR3 comprises 13 residues. Written as DNA, the CDR3 is TGTGCCAGCAGCCTAGTAATGGACTATGGCTACACCTTC. This gives the protein CASSLVMDYGYTF. The full variable domain, completed using reference TRBV11-2 and TRBJ1-2, is EAGVAQSPRYKIIEKRQSVAFWCNPISGHATLYWYQQILGQGPKLLIQFQNNGVVDDSQLPKDRFSAERLKGVDSTLKIQPAKLEDSAVYLCASSLVMDYGYTFGSGTRLTVV.

The CDR3 loop is CASSIPRRLDQPQHF. Written as DNA, the CDR3 is TGTGCCAGTAGTATACCCCGCCGCTTAGATCAGCCCCAGCATTTT. The V gene is TRBV19, the J gene TRBJ1-5, with unresolved D. V was shortened by 2 bases and J by 5 bases, with 13 bases between the two germline ends. Per the germline V gene, CDR1 is LNHDA and CDR2 is SQIVND (reference sequence). The CDR3 sequence is 15 residues long.

The chain uses TRBV7-2 and TRBJ2-3; 10 bases are shared with TRBD1. Germline V lookup: CDR1 SGHTA, CDR2 FQGNSA. Unmatched junction bases numbered 5, after V lost 2 bases and J lost 3 bases. The CDR3 covers 16 residues. The CDR3: CASSLLRGQGTDTQYF. As DNA, the CDR3 is TGTGCCAGCAGCTTACTGCGGGGACAGGGGACAGATACGCAGTATTTT.